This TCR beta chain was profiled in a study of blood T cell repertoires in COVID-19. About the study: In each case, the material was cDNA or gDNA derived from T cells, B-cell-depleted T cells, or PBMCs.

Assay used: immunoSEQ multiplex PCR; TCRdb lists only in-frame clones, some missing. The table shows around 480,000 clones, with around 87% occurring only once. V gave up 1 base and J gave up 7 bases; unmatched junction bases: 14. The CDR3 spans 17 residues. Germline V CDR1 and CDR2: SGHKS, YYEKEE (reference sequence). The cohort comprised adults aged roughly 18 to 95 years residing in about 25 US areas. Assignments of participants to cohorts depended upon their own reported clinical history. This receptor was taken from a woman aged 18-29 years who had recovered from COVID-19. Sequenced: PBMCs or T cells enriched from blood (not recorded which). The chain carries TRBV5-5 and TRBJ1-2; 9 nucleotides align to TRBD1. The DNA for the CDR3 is TGTGCCAGCAGCTTGAGCTCAACAGGGGGCGCGTTGGGTGGCTACACCTTC. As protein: CASSLSSTGGALGGYTF.